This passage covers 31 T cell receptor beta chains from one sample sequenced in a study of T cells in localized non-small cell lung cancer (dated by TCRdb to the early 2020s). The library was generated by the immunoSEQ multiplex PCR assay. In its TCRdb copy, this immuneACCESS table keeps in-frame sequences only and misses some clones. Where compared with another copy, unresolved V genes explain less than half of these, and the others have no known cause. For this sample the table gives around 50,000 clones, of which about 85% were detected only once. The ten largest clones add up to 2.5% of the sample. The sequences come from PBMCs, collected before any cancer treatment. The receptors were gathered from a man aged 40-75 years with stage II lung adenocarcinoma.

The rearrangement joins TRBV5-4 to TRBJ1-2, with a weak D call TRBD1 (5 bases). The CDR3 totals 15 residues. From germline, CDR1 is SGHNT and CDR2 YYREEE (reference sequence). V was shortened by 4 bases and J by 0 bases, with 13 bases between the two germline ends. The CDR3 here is CASSPDSFPNYGYTF. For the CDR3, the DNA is TGTGCCAGCAGCCCTGACAGTTTTCCTAACTATGGCTACACCTTC.

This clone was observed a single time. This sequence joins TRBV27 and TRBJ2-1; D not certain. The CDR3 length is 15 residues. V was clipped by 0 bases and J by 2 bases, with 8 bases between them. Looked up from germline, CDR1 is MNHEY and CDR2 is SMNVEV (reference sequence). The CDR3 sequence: CASSLSRTPYNEQFF. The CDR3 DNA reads TGTGCCAGCAGTTTATCTAGGACGCCCTACAATGAGCAGTTCTTC.

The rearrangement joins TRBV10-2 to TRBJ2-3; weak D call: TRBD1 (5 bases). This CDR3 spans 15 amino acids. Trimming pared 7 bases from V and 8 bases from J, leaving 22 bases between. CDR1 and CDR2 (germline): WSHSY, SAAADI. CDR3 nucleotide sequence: TGCGCCAGCATCTCAGGGCGCCAAGGGTCAGGTACGCAGTATTTT. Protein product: CASISGRQGSGTQYF.

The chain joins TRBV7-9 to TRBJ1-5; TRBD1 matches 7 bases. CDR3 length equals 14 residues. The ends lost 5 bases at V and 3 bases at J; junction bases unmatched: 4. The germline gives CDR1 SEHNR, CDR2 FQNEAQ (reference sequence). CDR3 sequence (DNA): TGTGCCAGCAGCCAGGGGGGCGTCAATCAGCCCCAGCATTTT. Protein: CASSQGGVNQPQHF.

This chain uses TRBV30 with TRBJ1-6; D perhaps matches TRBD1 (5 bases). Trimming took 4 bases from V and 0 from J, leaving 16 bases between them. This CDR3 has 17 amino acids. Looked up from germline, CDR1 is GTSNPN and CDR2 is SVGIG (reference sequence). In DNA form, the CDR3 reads TGTGCCTGGACCCCATTCCGCGGGGGCTCCTATAATTCACCCCTCCACTTT. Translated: CAWTPFRGGSYNSPLHF.

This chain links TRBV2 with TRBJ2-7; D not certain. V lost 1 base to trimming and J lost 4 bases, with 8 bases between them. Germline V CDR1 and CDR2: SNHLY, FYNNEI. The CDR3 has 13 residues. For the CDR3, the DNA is TGTGCCAGCAGTGAAGGGCACCAATACGAGCAGTACTTC. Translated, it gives CASSEGHQYEQYF.

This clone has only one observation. CDR3 nucleotides: TGTGCCAGCAGTCTGGGATTGACACCTCGTTACGAGCAGTACGTC. As protein: CASSLGLTPRYEQYV. The chain is built from TRBV28 and TRBJ2-7; D is uncertain. V was shortened by 5 bases and J by 4 bases, with 18 bases between the two germline ends. Germline V CDR1 and CDR2: MDHEN, SYDVKM. The CDR3 loop spans 15 amino acids.

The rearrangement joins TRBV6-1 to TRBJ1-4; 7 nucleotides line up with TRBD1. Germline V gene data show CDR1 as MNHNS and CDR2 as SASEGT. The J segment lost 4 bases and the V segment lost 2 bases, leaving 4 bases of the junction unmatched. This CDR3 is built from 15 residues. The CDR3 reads CASSEQQGFNEKLFF. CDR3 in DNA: TGTGCCAGCAGTGAACAACAGGGGTTTAATGAAAAACTGTTTTTT.

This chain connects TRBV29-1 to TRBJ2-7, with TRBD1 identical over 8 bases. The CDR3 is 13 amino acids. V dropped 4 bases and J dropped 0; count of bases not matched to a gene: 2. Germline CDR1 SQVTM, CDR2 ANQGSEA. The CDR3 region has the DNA TGCAGCGTTGCGGACAGGGACTCCTACGAGCAGTACTTC. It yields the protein CSVADRDSYEQYF.

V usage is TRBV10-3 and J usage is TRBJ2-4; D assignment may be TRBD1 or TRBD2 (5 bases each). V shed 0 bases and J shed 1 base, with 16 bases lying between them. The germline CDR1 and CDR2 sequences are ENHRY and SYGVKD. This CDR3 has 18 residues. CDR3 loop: CAISESKVGVGAKNIQYF. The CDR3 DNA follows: TGTGCCATCAGTGAGTCGAAGGTGGGGGTTGGGGCCAAAAACATTCAGTACTTC.

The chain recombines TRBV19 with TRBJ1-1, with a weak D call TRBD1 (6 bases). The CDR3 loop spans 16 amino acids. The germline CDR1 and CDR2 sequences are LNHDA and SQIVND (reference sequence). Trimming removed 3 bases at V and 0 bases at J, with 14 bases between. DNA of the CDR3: TGTGCCAGTAGTATGCGGGGGCGCGGGGTGAACACTGAAGCTTTCTTT. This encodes CASSMRGRGVNTEAFF. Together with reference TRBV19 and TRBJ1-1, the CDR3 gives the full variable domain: DGGITQSPKYLFRKEGQNVTLSCEQNLNHDAMYWYRQDPGQGLRLIYYSQIVNDFQKGDIAEGYSVSREKKESFPLTVTSAQKNPTAFYLCASSMRGRGVNTEAFFGQGTRLTVV.

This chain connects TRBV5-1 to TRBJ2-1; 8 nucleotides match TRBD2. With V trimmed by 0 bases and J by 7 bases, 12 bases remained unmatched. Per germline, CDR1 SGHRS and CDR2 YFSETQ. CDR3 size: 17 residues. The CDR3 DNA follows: TGCGCCAGCAGCTTGGAGAAAGGGAGGATAGCGGGGAATGAGCAGTTCTTC. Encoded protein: CASSLEKGRIAGNEQFF. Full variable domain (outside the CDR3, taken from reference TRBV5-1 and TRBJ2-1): KAGVTQTPRYLIKTRGQQVTLSCSPISGHRSVSWYQQTPGQGLQFLFEYFSETQRNKGNFPGRFSGRQFSNSRSEMNVSTLELGDSALYLCASSLEKGRIAGNEQFFGPGTRLTVL.

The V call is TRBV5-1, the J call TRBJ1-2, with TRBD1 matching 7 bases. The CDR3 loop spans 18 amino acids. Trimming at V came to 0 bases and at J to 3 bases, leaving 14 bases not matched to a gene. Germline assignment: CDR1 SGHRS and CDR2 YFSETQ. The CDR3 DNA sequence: TGCGCCAGCAGCTTGGAACTGGGGGGGACAGTCGATGACTATGGCTACACCTTC. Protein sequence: CASSLELGGTVDDYGYTF. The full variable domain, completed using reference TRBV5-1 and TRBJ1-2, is KAGVTQTPRYLIKTRGQQVTLSCSPISGHRSVSWYQQTPGQGLQFLFEYFSETQRNKGNFPGRFSGRQFSNSRSEMNVSTLELGDSALYLCASSLELGGTVDDYGYTFGSGTRLTVV.

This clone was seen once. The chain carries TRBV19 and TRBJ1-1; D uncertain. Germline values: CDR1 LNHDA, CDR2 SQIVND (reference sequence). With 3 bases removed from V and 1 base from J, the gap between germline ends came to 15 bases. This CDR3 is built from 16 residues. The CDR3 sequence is CASSIRHELWNTEAFF. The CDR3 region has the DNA TGTGCCAGTAGTATCAGGCATGAGTTGTGGAACACTGAAGCTTTCTTT. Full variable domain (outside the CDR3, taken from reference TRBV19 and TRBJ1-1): DGGITQSPKYLFRKEGQNVTLSCEQNLNHDAMYWYRQDPGQGLRLIYYSQIVNDFQKGDIAEGYSVSREKKESFPLTVTSAQKNPTAFYLCASSIRHELWNTEAFFGQGTRLTVV.

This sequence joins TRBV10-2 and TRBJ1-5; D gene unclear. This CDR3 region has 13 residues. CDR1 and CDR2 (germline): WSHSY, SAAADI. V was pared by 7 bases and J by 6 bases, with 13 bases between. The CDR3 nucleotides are TGCGCCAGCAATCCAGGAGGCGGTCAGCCCCAGCATTTT. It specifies CASNPGGGQPQHF.

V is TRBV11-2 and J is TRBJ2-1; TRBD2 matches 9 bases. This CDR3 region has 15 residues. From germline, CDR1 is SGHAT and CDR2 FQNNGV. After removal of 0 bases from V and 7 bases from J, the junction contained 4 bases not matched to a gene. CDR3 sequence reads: CASSLERTSENEQFF. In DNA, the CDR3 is TGTGCCAGCAGCTTAGAGAGGACTAGCGAAAATGAGCAGTTCTTC.

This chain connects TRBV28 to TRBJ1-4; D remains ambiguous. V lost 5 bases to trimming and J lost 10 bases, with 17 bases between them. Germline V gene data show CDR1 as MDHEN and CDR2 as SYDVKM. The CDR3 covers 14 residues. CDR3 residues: CASSPPRTVGKLFF. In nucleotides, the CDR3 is TGTGCCAGCAGTCCTCCCCGGACGGTGGGAAAACTGTTTTTT.

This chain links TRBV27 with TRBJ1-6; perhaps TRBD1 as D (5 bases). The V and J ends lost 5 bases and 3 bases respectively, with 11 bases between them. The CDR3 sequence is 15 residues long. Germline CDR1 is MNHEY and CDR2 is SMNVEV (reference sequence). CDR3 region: CASSAQGDYNSPLHF. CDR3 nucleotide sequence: TGTGCCAGCAGTGCCCAGGGAGACTATAATTCACCCCTCCACTTT.

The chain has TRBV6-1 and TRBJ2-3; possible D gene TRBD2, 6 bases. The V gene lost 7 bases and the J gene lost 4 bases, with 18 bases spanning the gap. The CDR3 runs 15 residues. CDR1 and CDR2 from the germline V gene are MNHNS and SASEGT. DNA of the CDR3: TGTGCCAGCAATACGCGGACCGGAGGGGCAGATACGCAGTATTTT. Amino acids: CASNTRTGGADTQYF.

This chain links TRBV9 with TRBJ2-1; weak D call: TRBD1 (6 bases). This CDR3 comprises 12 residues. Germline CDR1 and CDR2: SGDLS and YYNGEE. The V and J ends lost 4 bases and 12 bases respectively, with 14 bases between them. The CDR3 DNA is TGTGCCAGCAGCACACAGGGCTTTATGCAGTTCTTC. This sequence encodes CASSTQGFMQFF.

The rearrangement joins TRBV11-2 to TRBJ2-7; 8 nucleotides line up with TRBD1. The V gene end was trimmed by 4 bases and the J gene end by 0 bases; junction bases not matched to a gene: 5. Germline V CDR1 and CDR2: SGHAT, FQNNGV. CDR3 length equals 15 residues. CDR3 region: CASSYGQGTSYEQYV. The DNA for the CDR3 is TGTGCCAGCAGCTATGGACAGGGAACCTCCTACGAGCAGTACGTC.

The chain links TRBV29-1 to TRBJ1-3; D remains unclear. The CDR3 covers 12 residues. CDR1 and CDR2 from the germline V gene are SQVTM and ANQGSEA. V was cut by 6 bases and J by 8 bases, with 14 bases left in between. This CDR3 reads CSVIRRGDTIYF. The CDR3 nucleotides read TGCAGCGTGATTCGCCGCGGGGACACCATATATTTT.

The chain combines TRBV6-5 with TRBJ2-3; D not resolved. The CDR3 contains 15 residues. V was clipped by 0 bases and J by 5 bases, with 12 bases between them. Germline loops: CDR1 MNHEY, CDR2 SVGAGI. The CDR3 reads CASSYSGHEVDTQYF. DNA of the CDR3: TGTGCCAGCAGTTACTCGGGTCACGAGGTAGATACGCAGTATTTT.

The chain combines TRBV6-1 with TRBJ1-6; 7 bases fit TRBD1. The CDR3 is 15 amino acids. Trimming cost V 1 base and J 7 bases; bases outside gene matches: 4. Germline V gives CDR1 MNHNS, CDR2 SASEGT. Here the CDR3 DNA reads TGTGCCAGCAGTGAAGTTGACAGGGAAAATTCACCCCTCCACTTT. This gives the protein CASSEVDRENSPLHF.

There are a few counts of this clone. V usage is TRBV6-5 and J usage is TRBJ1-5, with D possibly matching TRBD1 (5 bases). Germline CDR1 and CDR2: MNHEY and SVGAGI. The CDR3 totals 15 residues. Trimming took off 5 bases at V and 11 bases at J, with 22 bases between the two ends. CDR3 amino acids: CASSPVAAGSGAQHF. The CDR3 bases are TGTGCCAGCAGTCCCGTCGCGGCAGGGAGTGGAGCCCAGCATTTT.

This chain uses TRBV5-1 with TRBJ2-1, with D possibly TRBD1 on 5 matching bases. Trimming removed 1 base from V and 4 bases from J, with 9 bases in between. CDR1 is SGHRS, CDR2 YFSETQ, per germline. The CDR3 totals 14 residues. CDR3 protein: CASSLTGLYNEQFF. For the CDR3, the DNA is TGCGCCAGCAGCTTGACAGGCCTGTACAATGAGCAGTTCTTC.

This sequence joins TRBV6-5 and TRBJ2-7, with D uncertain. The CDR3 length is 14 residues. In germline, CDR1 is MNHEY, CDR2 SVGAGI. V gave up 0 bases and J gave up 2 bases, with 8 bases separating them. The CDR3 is CASSYSNIPYEQYF. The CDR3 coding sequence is TGTGCCAGCAGTTACTCGAACATCCCCTACGAGCAGTACTTC.

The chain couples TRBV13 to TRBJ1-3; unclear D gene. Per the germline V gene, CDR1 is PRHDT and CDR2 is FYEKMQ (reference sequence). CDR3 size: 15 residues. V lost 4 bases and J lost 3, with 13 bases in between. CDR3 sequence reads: CASSSGLVRGNTIYF. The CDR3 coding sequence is TGTGCCAGCAGCTCCGGTCTGGTCCGTGGAAACACCATATATTTT. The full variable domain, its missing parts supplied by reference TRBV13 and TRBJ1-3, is AAGVIQSPRHLIKEKRETATLKCYPIPRHDTVYWYQQGPGQDPQFLISFYEKMQSDKGSIPDRFSAQQFSDYHSELNMSSLELGDSALYFCASSSGLVRGNTIYFGEGSWLTVV.

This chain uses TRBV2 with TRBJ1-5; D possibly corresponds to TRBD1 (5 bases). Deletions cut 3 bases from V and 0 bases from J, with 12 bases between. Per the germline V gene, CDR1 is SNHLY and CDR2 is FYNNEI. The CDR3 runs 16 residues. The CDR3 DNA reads TGTGCCAGCAGTGAGGGACCCTGGGATAGCAATCAGCCCCAGCATTTT. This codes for CASSEGPWDSNQPQHF.

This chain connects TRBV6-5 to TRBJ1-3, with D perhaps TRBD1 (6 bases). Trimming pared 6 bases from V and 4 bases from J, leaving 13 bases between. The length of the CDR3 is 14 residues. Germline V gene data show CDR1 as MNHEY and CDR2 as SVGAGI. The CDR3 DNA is TGTGCCAGCAGCGCCGGGACAAGAGGAAACACCATATATTTT. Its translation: CASSAGTRGNTIYF.

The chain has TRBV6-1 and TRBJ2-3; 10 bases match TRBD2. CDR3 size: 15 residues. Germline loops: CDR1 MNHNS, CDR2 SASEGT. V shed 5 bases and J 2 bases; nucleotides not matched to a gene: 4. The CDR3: CASSPSGGYTDTQYF. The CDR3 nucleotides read TGTGCCAGCAGTCCTAGCGGGGGATACACAGATACGCAGTATTTT.